This TCR beta chain was documented in a study of CD8 T cells in ankylosing spondylitis. Findings and limits, study-wide: Enrichment of disease-linked clones was reportedly significant in matched ankylosing spondylitis synovial fluid.

TCRdb reprocessed the 5' RACE reads via MiXCR and lists one record per CDR3 protein. The profile covers fewer than 250,000 distinct CDR3 sequences, with 30% to 40% appearing a single time and approximately 4.6% taken by the ten largest. The ends lost 0 bases at V and 4 bases at J; junction bases unmatched: 7. The CDR3 is made up of 15 amino acids. CDR1 SGHKS and CDR2 YYEKEE come from the germline V gene (reference sequence). Worth noting for this clonotype: Its antigen remains unknown.

What was sequenced was blood, either unsorted or a sorted T cell fraction (not recorded which). The clonotype originates from a male donor with ankylosing spondylitis or in good health (not recorded which). The chain uses TRBV5-5 and TRBJ2-7; TRBD1 aligns across 7 bases. The CDR3 DNA is TGTGCCAGCAGCTTGGAGGACAGGAGGTTGTACGAGCAGTACTTC. Protein product: CASSLEDRRLYEQYF.